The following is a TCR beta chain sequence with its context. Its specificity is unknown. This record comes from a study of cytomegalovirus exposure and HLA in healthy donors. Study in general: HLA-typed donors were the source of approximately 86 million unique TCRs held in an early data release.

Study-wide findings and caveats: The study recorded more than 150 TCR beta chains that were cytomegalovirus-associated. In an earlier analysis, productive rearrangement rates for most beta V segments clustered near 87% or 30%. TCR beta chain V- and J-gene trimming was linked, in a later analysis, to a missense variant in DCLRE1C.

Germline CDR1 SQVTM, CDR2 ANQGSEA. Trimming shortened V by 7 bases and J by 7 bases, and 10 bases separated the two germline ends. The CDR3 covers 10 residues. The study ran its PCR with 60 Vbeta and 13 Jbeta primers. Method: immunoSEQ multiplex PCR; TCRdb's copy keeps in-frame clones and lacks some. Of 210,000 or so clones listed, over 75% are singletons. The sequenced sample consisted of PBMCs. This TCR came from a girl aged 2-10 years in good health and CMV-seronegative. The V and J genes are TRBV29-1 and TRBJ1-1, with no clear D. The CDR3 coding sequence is TGCAGCGGGGAGTTGGGTGAAGCTTTCTTT. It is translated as CSGELGEAFF.